A single sample gave rise to the 25 T cell receptor beta chains below, sequenced in a study of human T cells and chemical hapten exposure. Indicated time point: patch test 1, 2 weeks after DPC sensitization. The treatment was: therapeutic diphenylcyclopropenone sensitization with weekly scalp DPC. One entry per CDR3 protein, called by TCRdb with MiXCR from the RACE reads. The sample carries roughly 160,000 distinct CDR3 sequences, about 15% recorded once. The starting material was whole blood, obtained in connection with sensitization to the hapten diphenylcyclopropenone (DPC). All receptors derive from a woman in her thirties with alopecia areata. Some clones in this sample may be carry-over from other donors' samples.

This clonotype occurred a few times. The gene calls are TRBV27 and TRBJ1-2; a weak D match, TRBD1 (5 bases). V dropped 3 bases and J dropped 4 bases, with 9 bases sitting between them. This CDR3 region has 13 residues. CDR1 and CDR2 from the germline V gene are MNHEY and SMNVEV (reference sequence). The CDR3 region is CASSFNQGYGYTF. For the CDR3, the DNA is TGTGCCAGCAGTTTCAACCAGGGCTATGGCTACACCTTC.

The gene calls are TRBV28 and TRBJ2-3; 8 nucleotides agree with TRBD1. Germline CDR1 MDHEN, CDR2 SYDVKM. With V trimmed by 5 bases and J by 7 bases, 5 bases remained unmatched. The CDR3 length is 13 residues. The CDR3 here is CASSPRQGYTQYF. Here the CDR3 DNA reads TGTGCCAGCAGTCCAAGACAGGGGTATACGCAGTATTTT.

This clonotype appeared many times. V usage is TRBV18 and J usage is TRBJ2-5; D perhaps matches TRBD2 (6 bases). Looked up from germline, CDR1 is KGHSH and CDR2 is LQKENI. The CDR3 has 14 residues. The V end was cut by 0 bases, the J end by 2 bases, with 7 bases between. CDR3 sequence reads: CASSPPGLQETQYF. The CDR3 bases are TGTGCCAGCTCACCACCCGGACTACAAGAGACCCAGTACTTC.

This clonotype was observed at least ten times. The gene calls are TRBV5-1 and TRBJ1-1; 7 positions match TRBD1. Germline values: CDR1 SGHRS, CDR2 YFSETQ. The CDR3 extends over 14 amino acids. J lost 0 bases, V lost 5 bases, and 4 bases had no gene match. The CDR3: CASRGQAMNTEAFF. In nucleotides, the CDR3 is TGCGCCAGCAGAGGACAGGCCATGAACACTGAAGCTTTCTTT.

CDR3 in amino acids: CASSSPAGDTQYF. The CDR3, as DNA: TGTGCCAGCAGTTCCCCTGCGGGAGATACGCAGTATTTT. The J gene is TRBJ2-3, the V gene TRBV28; D is possibly TRBD2 (5 bases). Germline V gene sequence: CDR1 MDHEN, CDR2 SYDVKM. V was cut by 4 bases and J by 5 bases, with 10 bases left in between. The CDR3 consists of 13 residues.

This clonotype was picked up a small number of times. V is TRBV18 and J is TRBJ1-2, with D possibly matching TRBD1 (5 bases). The ends were cut back, 2 bases at V and 4 bases at J, with 8 bases in the middle. The germline V gene encodes CDR1 KGHSH and CDR2 LQKENI. This CDR3 is 13 amino acids long. The CDR3 spells CASSPERGYGYTF. The CDR3 coding sequence is TGTGCCAGCTCACCAGAAAGGGGCTATGGCTACACCTTC. The full variable domain, its missing parts supplied by reference TRBV18 and TRBJ1-2, is NAGVMQNPRHLVRRRGQEARLRCSPMKGHSHVYWYRQLPEEGLKFMVYLQKENIIDESGMPKERFSAEFPKEGPSILRIQQVVRGDSAAYFCASSPERGYGYTFGSGTRLTVV.

This clonotype has only a few counts. The CDR3 here is CASSLRTSGSSEQYF. CDR3 nucleotides: TGTGCCAGCAGTTTGCGGACTAGCGGGAGCAGCGAGCAGTACTTC. The chain combines TRBV28 with TRBJ2-7; 13 nucleotides line up with TRBD2. Trimming removed 3 bases from V and 6 bases from J; junction bases left unmatched: 5. The CDR3 has 15 residues. From germline, CDR1 is MDHEN and CDR2 SYDVKM.

The J gene is TRBJ2-3, the V gene TRBV7-2; unclear D gene. The CDR3 extends over 13 amino acids. Per the germline V gene, CDR1 is SGHTA and CDR2 is FQGNSA. Trimming removed 3 bases at V and 4 bases at J, with 8 bases between. CDR3 bases: TGTGCCAGCAGCTTCACCCCCGCAGATACGCAGTATTTT. Amino acid sequence: CASSFTPADTQYF.

The J gene is TRBJ2-3, the V gene TRBV19, with 9 positions matching TRBD2. This CDR3 is built from 18 residues. Losses at the gene ends were 5 bases for V and 3 bases for J; bases not matched to a gene: 15. The V gene's germline CDR1 is LNHDA and CDR2 SQIVND (reference sequence). The CDR3 region has the DNA TGTGCCAGTAGTCCCGTGGGACTAGCAGGGATCATGACAGATACGCAGTATTTT. It encodes CASSPVGLAGIMTDTQYF.

This clonotype was detected ten times or more. The chain recombines TRBV18 with TRBJ1-1, with D perhaps TRBD1 (5 bases). The CDR3 loop spans 11 amino acids. Looked up from germline, CDR1 is KGHSH and CDR2 is LQKENI. V lost 6 bases and J lost 7, with 9 bases in between. CDR3 in amino acids: CASSTGGEAFF. The CDR3 DNA sequence: TGTGCCAGCTCCACGGGGGGTGAAGCTTTCTTT.

This clonotype was observed a few times. The chain has TRBV3-1 and TRBJ2-5; D might be TRBD1 (5 bases). The germline V and J ends were trimmed by 2 bases and 5 bases, with 12 bases remaining between them. CDR3 length: 14 amino acids. Germline loops: CDR1 LGHDT, CDR2 YNNKEL (reference sequence). The CDR3 is CASSQSEGAETQYF. The DNA for the CDR3 is TGTGCCAGCAGCCAATCGGAAGGGGCGGAGACCCAGTACTTC.

This clonotype was detected a few times. V gene TRBV27 combines with J gene TRBJ2-5; 8 bases align to TRBD1. Trimming at V came to 9 bases and at J to 4 bases, leaving 10 bases not matched to a gene. The CDR3 extends over 14 amino acids. The germline V gene has CDR1 MNHEY and CDR2 SMNVEV (reference sequence). CDR3 coding DNA: TGTGCCAGTACCAGTAAGGGACAGGTAGAGACCCAGTACTTC. It specifies CASTSKGQVETQYF.

This chain joins TRBV29-1 and TRBJ1-1; no clear D. This CDR3 has 11 residues. The V end lost 7 bases, the J end lost 3 bases, and 9 bases lay between the germline ends. Germline loops: CDR1 SQVTM, CDR2 ANQGSEA. The CDR3, as DNA: TGCAGCGGGACGGGTGACACTGAAGCTTTCTTT. This codes for CSGTGDTEAFF.

The rearrangement uses TRBV6-2 or TRBV6-3 and TRBJ2-6, with 8 bases lining up with TRBD1. The germline CDR1 and CDR2 sequences are MNHEY and SVGEGT. The CDR3 runs to 19 residues. V dropped 6 bases and J dropped 4; count of bases not matched to a gene: 17. CDR3 sequence (DNA): TGTGCCAGCAGCCACCTAATCGGACAGGGCGGATCGGGGGCCAACGTCCTGACTTTC. It specifies CASSHLIGQGGSGANVLTF.

The chain uses TRBV6-1 and TRBJ2-7; D not resolved. The V gene's germline CDR1 is MNHNS and CDR2 SASEGT. Trimming stripped 1 base from V and 0 bases from J, with 4 bases between. The CDR3 is made up of 13 amino acids. CDR3 amino acids: CASSEGDSYEQYF. CDR3 nucleotide sequence: TGTGCCAGCAGTGAAGGGGACTCCTACGAGCAGTACTTC.

In this sample, this clonotype turned up many times. The genes are TRBV5-6 and TRBJ1-6, with no clear D. There are 13 residues in the CDR3. Germline lookup yields CDR1 SGHDT and CDR2 YYEEEE. The V and J ends lost 1 base and 7 bases respectively, with 6 bases between them. CDR3 in amino acids: CASSLWENSPLHF. CDR3 nucleotides: TGTGCCAGCAGCTTGTGGGAAAATTCACCCCTCCACTTT.

Comments on this clonotype: Possible read error: a much larger clone is one base away. The chain links TRBV7-2 to TRBJ1-6, with D tentatively TRBD1 (6 bases). The CDR3 is 15 residues long. Germline V CDR1 and CDR2: SGHTA, FQGNSA. As DNA, the CDR3 is TGTGCCAGCTGCTTAGGGGGTGGCACCAATTCACCCCTCCACTTT. Its protein product is CASCLGGGTNSPLHF.

In this sample, this clonotype turned up a few times. The genes are TRBV18 and TRBJ1-3; D is possibly TRBD1 (5 bases). Trimming shortened V by 2 bases and J by 1 base, and 21 bases separated the two germline ends. The CDR3 totals 19 residues. From germline, CDR1 is KGHSH and CDR2 LQKENI. CDR3 protein: CASSPLGDPALKSGNTIYF. The CDR3 region has the DNA TGTGCCAGCTCACCATTGGGGGATCCCGCATTAAAGTCTGGAAACACCATATATTTT.

This clonotype was picked up a small number of times. This chain joins TRBV28 and TRBJ2-5, with 7 positions matching TRBD2. Losses at the gene ends were 7 bases for V and 0 bases for J; bases not matched to a gene: 5. The CDR3 covers 14 residues. Germline lookup yields CDR1 MDHEN and CDR2 SYDVKM. The CDR3 here is CASKLAVYQETQYF. DNA for the CDR3: TGTGCCAGCAAGCTAGCGGTATACCAAGAGACCCAGTACTTC.

This clonotype was picked up a small number of times. The V gene is TRBV20-1, the J gene TRBJ1-5; the D is unclear. The germline CDR1 and CDR2 sequences are DFQATT and SNEGSKA (reference sequence). V dropped 0 bases and J dropped 9 bases, with 15 bases sitting between them. The CDR3 consists of 14 residues. The CDR3 sequence: CSARDQSHPGPQHF. CDR3 DNA sequence: TGCAGTGCTAGAGATCAAAGCCACCCGGGGCCCCAGCATTTT.

J is TRBJ1-1 and V is TRBV29-1; maybe TRBD1 (6 bases). Germline V gene data show CDR1 as SQVTM and CDR2 as ANQGSEA. This CDR3 has 15 residues. Trimming left V 5 bases short and J 1 base short, with 17 bases between. The CDR3 reads CSVHHGQIRNTEAFF. CDR3 sequence (DNA): TGCAGCGTTCACCATGGACAGATCAGGAACACTGAAGCTTTCTTT.

The chain links TRBV12-3 or TRBV12-4 to TRBJ2-6; TRBD1 agrees at 8 bases. This CDR3 region has 16 residues. Trimming cost V 4 bases and J 2 bases; bases outside gene matches: 4. Here the CDR3 reads CASSSFRGPGANVLTF. In DNA form, the CDR3 reads TGTGCCAGCAGTTCCTTCAGGGGGCCTGGGGCCAACGTCCTGACTTTC.

This clonotype appeared a few times. The rearrangement joins TRBV18 to TRBJ2-7; 10 bases map to TRBD2. The CDR3 consists of 15 residues. Germline loops: CDR1 KGHSH, CDR2 LQKENI. V trimming: 3 bases; J trimming: 3 bases; junction bases outside the gene matches: 5. The CDR3 spells CASSPRTSGIYEQYF. The CDR3 region has the DNA TGTGCCAGCTCACCGAGGACTAGCGGAATCTACGAGCAGTACTTC.

This rearrangement joins TRBV7-9 to TRBJ2-3, with D possibly TRBD1 on 5 matching bases. The CDR3 sequence is 18 residues long. Germline lookup yields CDR1 SEHNR and CDR2 FQNEAQ (reference sequence). Trimming shortened V by 1 base and J by 0 bases, and 17 bases separated the two germline ends. CDR3 sequence reads: CASSLGVIGVSSTDTQYF. For the CDR3, the DNA is TGTGCCAGCAGCTTAGGCGTTATAGGGGTGTCTAGCACAGATACGCAGTATTTT.

The sample holds a few counts of this clonotype. The chain recombines TRBV3-1 with TRBJ1-2; D perhaps matches TRBD1 (6 bases). This CDR3 is 15 amino acids long. Trimming removed 1 base from V and 5 bases from J, with 14 bases in between. Germline-derived CDR1 and CDR2 are LGHDT and YNNKEL (reference sequence). CDR3 sequence (DNA): TGTGCCAGCAGCCAAGGAGGACAGCAAAAATATGGCTACACCTTC. It is translated as CASSQGGQQKYGYTF.